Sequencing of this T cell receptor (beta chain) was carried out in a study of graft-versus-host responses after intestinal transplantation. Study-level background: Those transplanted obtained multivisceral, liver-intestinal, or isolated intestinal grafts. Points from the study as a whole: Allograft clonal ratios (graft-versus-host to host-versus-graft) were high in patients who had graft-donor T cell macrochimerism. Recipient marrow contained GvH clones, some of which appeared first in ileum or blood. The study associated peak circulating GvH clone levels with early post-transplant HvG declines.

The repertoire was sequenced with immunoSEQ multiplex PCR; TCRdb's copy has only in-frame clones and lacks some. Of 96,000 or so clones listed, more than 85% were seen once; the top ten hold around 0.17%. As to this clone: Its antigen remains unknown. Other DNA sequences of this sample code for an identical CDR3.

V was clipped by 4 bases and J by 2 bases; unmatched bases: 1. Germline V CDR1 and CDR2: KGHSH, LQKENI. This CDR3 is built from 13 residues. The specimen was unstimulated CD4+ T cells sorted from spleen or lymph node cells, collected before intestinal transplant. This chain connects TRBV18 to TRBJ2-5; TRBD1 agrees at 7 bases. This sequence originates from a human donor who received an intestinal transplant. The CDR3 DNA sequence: TGTGCCAGCTCACTGGGACAGCAAGAGACCCAGTACTTC. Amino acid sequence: CASSLGQQETQYF.